A single sample is the source of the 3 T cell receptor beta chains below, sequenced in a study of T-cell reconstitution after alpha-beta-depleted transplantation in children. As it was prepared, the TCRbeta library received unique molecular identifiers. From the PCR reads, TCRdb called clonotypes with MiXCR, one entry per CDR3 protein. Seen here are under 150,000 distinct CDR3 sequences, roughly 10% observed once, and the top ten hold 24%. Sequencing used PBMCs, mostly from graft donor cells, obtained 180 days after TCRalphabeta/CD19-depleted stem cell transplant. These receptors all come from a girl under three years old who had a stem cell transplant for combined immunodeficiency, so the T cells may come from the graft donor.

The chain carries TRBV9 and TRBJ2-3; D ambiguous. Germline values: CDR1 SGDLS, CDR2 YYNGEE. The CDR3 is made up of 13 amino acids. V was pared by 2 bases and J by 7 bases, with 11 bases between. The CDR3 nucleotides are TGTGCCAGCAGCGTCGACGGATATAATACGCAGTATTTT. This translates into CASSVDGYNTQYF.

The chain employs TRBV6-5 and TRBJ1-3; D unresolved. This CDR3 comprises 16 residues. The germline V and J ends were trimmed by 0 bases and 0 bases, with 9 bases remaining between them. Germline V CDR1 and CDR2: MNHEY, SVGAGI. DNA for the CDR3: TGTGCCAGCAGTTACTCGAGCAGCGGCTCTGGAAACACCATATATTTT. Amino acids: CASSYSSSGSGNTIYF.

This chain uses TRBV29-1 with TRBJ2-1; D gene unclear. V was trimmed by 5 bases and J by 6 bases, leaving 5 bases between them. The germline V gene has CDR1 SQVTM and CDR2 ANQGSEA. The CDR3 runs 10 residues. In nucleotides, the CDR3 is TGCAGCGTTATTCGCAATGAGCAGTTCTTC. The encoded protein is CSVIRNEQFF.